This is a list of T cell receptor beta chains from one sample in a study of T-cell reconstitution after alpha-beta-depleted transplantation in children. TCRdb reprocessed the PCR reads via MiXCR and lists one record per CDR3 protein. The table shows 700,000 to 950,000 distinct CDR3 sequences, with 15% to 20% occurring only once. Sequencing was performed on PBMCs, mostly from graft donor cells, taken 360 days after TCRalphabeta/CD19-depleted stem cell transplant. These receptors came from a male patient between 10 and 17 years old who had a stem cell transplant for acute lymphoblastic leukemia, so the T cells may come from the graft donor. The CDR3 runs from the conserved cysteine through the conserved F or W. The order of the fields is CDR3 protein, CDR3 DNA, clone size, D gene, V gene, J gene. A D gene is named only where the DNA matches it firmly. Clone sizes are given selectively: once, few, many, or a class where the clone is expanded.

cdr3_aa: CASLRENTGELFF
cdr3_nt: TGTGCCAGTCTCAGGGAGAACACCGGGGAGCTGTTTTTT
clone_size: many
d_call: -
v_call: TRBV25-1
j_call: TRBJ2-2

cdr3_aa: CASSVGVGALREQYF
cdr3_nt: TGTGCCAGTAGTGTCGGGGTTGGAGCCCTTCGGGAGCAGTACTTC
clone_size: -
d_call: -
v_call: TRBV19
j_call: TRBJ2-7

cdr3_aa: CASRDLALNSYEQYF
cdr3_nt: TGTGCCAGCAGGGATTTAGCGCTAAACTCCTACGAGCAGTACTTC
clone_size: -
d_call: -
v_call: TRBV13
j_call: TRBJ2-7

cdr3_aa: CAIRMGDGALSGELFF
cdr3_nt: TGTGCCATCAGGATGGGGGACGGGGCGCTCAGCGGGGAGCTGTTTTTT
clone_size: few
d_call: -
v_call: TRBV10-3
j_call: TRBJ2-2

cdr3_aa: CASSLLAGNNEQFF
cdr3_nt: TGTGCCAGCAGCTTACTAGCGGGAAACAATGAGCAGTTCTTC
clone_size: many
d_call: TRBD2
v_call: TRBV11-2
j_call: TRBJ2-1

cdr3_aa: CAWSVRYAAGVNDEQYF
cdr3_nt: TGTGCCTGGAGTGTAAGGTATGCAGCGGGAGTAAACGACGAGCAGTACTTC
clone_size: few
d_call: TRBD2
v_call: TRBV30
j_call: TRBJ2-7

cdr3_aa: CAWSVLLGQAFQETQYF
cdr3_nt: TGTGCCTGGAGTGTACTGTTGGGACAGGCCTTCCAAGAGACCCAGTACTTC
clone_size: -
d_call: TRBD1
v_call: TRBV30
j_call: TRBJ2-5

cdr3_aa: CASSLVGTSGQETQYF
cdr3_nt: TGTGCCAGCAGTTTAGTGGGGACTAGCGGTCAAGAGACCCAGTACTTC
clone_size: many
d_call: TRBD2
v_call: TRBV12-3/TRBV12-4
j_call: TRBJ2-5

cdr3_aa: CASSPTGTYEKLFF
cdr3_nt: TGTGCCAGCAGTCCGACAGGGACTTATGAAAAACTGTTTTTT
clone_size: -
d_call: TRBD1
v_call: TRBV27
j_call: TRBJ1-4

cdr3_aa: CASSPPVGTGVSYNEQFF
cdr3_nt: TGTGCCAGCTCACCACCGGTAGGGACAGGGGTCTCCTACAATGAGCAGTTCTTC
clone_size: -
d_call: TRBD1
v_call: TRBV18
j_call: TRBJ2-1

cdr3_aa: CASSQALLAVLYNEQFF
cdr3_nt: TGCGCCAGCAGCCAAGCCCTCCTAGCGGTGCTTTACAATGAGCAGTTCTTC
clone_size: -
d_call: TRBD2
v_call: TRBV4-1
j_call: TRBJ2-1

cdr3_aa: CASRPSGTDYTDTQYF
cdr3_nt: TGTGCCAGCAGGCCCTCCGGGACTGATTACACAGATACGCAGTATTTT
clone_size: few
d_call: -
v_call: TRBV7-3
j_call: TRBJ2-3

cdr3_aa: CASSLIQGRVEQYF
cdr3_nt: TGTGCCAGCAGTTTAATCCAGGGGCGGGTCGAGCAGTACTTC
clone_size: -
d_call: -
v_call: TRBV12-3/TRBV12-4
j_call: TRBJ2-7

cdr3_aa: CASSLAQGSRVSSYEQYF
cdr3_nt: TGTGCCAGCAGTTTAGCGCAGGGGAGTAGGGTGAGCTCCTACGAGCAGTACTTC
clone_size: -
d_call: -
v_call: TRBV12-3/TRBV12-4
j_call: TRBJ2-7

cdr3_aa: CASSIPGQGSYEQYF
cdr3_nt: TGTGCCAGCAGCATTCCGGGACAGGGAAGTTACGAGCAGTACTTC
clone_size: few
d_call: TRBD1
v_call: TRBV14
j_call: TRBJ2-7

cdr3_aa: CASSLRGVRRGQFF
cdr3_nt: TGTGCCAGCAGCTTGAGGGGAGTTAGGCGGGGGCAGTTCTTC
clone_size: few
d_call: -
v_call: TRBV12-3/TRBV12-4
j_call: TRBJ2-1

cdr3_aa: CATSRGTSGSSDTQYF
cdr3_nt: TGTGCCACCAGCAGAGGGACTAGCGGGAGTTCAGATACGCAGTATTTT
clone_size: -
d_call: TRBD2
v_call: TRBV15
j_call: TRBJ2-3

cdr3_aa: CASSLASGVSNEQFF
cdr3_nt: TGCGCCAGCAGCTTGGCTAGCGGAGTTAGCAATGAGCAGTTCTTC
clone_size: many
d_call: TRBD2
v_call: TRBV5-1
j_call: TRBJ2-1

cdr3_aa: CASSPQVNYGYTF
cdr3_nt: TGTGCCAGCAGCCCACAGGTTAACTATGGCTACACCTTC
clone_size: few
d_call: -
v_call: TRBV12-3/TRBV12-4
j_call: TRBJ1-2

cdr3_aa: CASSLRTSDEDIQYF
cdr3_nt: TGTGCCAGCAGCTTAAGGACTAGCGATGAGGACATTCAGTACTTC
clone_size: few
d_call: TRBD2
v_call: TRBV13
j_call: TRBJ2-4

cdr3_aa: CASSLVSGAGEETQYF
cdr3_nt: TGCGCCAGCAGCTTGGTTAGCGGGGCGGGCGAAGAGACCCAGTACTTC
clone_size: -
d_call: TRBD2
v_call: TRBV5-1
j_call: TRBJ2-5

cdr3_aa: CASSSPQGYRSYEQYF
cdr3_nt: TGTGCCAGCAGTTCTCCACAGGGATATCGCTCCTACGAGCAGTACTTC
clone_size: -
d_call: -
v_call: TRBV12-3/TRBV12-4
j_call: TRBJ2-7

cdr3_aa: CSAGVDRSLGNIQYF
cdr3_nt: TGCAGTGCTGGGGTTGACAGGTCCCTAGGAAACATTCAGTACTTC
clone_size: few
d_call: -
v_call: TRBV20-1
j_call: TRBJ2-4

cdr3_aa: CASSLGALYF
cdr3_nt: TGTGCCAGCAGCTTAGGCGCCTTATATTTT
clone_size: few
d_call: -
v_call: TRBV7-9
j_call: TRBJ1-3

cdr3_aa: CASSFTGTELYEQYF
cdr3_nt: TGCGCCAGCAGCTTTACCGGGACAGAACTATACGAGCAGTACTTC
clone_size: many
d_call: TRBD1
v_call: TRBV5-1
j_call: TRBJ2-7

cdr3_aa: CASGPGGSGNTIYF
cdr3_nt: TGCGCCAGCGGTCCAGGGGGTTCTGGAAACACCATATATTTT
clone_size: many
d_call: TRBD1
v_call: TRBV5-1
j_call: TRBJ1-3

cdr3_aa: CASQTGQGGEAFF
cdr3_nt: TGTGCCAGCCAAACCGGACAGGGCGGAGAAGCTTTCTTT
clone_size: few
d_call: TRBD1
v_call: TRBV7-9
j_call: TRBJ1-1

cdr3_aa: CASSVQGLGFNYGYTF
cdr3_nt: TGTGCCAGCAGTGTCCAGGGCCTAGGATTTAACTATGGCTACACCTTC
clone_size: -
d_call: -
v_call: TRBV6-4
j_call: TRBJ1-2

cdr3_aa: CASSAIDTGELFF
cdr3_nt: TGTGCCAGCAGCGCTATCGACACCGGGGAGCTGTTTTTT
clone_size: -
d_call: -
v_call: TRBV11-3
j_call: TRBJ2-2

cdr3_aa: CASSLAPGAMYEQYF
cdr3_nt: TGTGCCAGCAGCTTAGCCCCCGGAGCTATGTACGAGCAGTACTTC
clone_size: -
d_call: -
v_call: TRBV7-6
j_call: TRBJ2-7

cdr3_aa: CSALGGRATGELFF
cdr3_nt: TGCAGCGCCCTGGGGGGAAGAGCGACCGGGGAGCTGTTTTTT
clone_size: -
d_call: -
v_call: TRBV29-1
j_call: TRBJ2-2

cdr3_aa: CASSVEAAPYNEQFF
cdr3_nt: TGTGCCAGCAGCGTAGAGGCAGCACCCTACAATGAGCAGTTCTTC
clone_size: -
d_call: -
v_call: TRBV9
j_call: TRBJ2-1

cdr3_aa: CASSLTPMSTDTQYF
cdr3_nt: TGCGCCAGCAGCCTAACCCCAATGAGCACAGATACGCAGTATTTT
clone_size: -
d_call: -
v_call: TRBV5-1
j_call: TRBJ2-3